Below are 21 T cell receptor beta chains sequenced from a single sample in a study of T cells in Graves' hyperthyroidism and ophthalmopathy. What was amplified from RNA transcripts were TCR beta CDR3 regions. The HTBI primer set drove a first-round RT-PCR of the TCR CDR3. MiXCR, applied by TCRdb to the multiplex PCR reads, yields one record per CDR3 protein. This table holds under 450,000 distinct CDR3 sequences, approximately 17% found once. The sample comprised blood. The receptors originated from a woman under 40 with Graves' hyperthyroidism that later progressed to Graves' ophthalmopathy.

This clonotype came up many times. V is TRBV7-8 and J is TRBJ2-7; perhaps TRBD1 as D (6 bases). From germline, CDR1 is SGHVS and CDR2 FQNEAQ. The CDR3 totals 14 residues. The V gene lost 5 bases and the J gene lost 2 bases, with 13 bases spanning the gap. The CDR3 DNA sequence: TGTGCCAGCAGCCTGGGACAACGAACCTACGAGCAGTACTTC. This translates into CASSLGQRTYEQYF.

In DNA form, the CDR3 reads TGTGCCACCACGCAGACTAGCCCCACCACAGATACGCAGTATTTT. This encodes CATTQTSPTTDTQYF. V and J are TRBV10-3 and TRBJ2-3, with 7 bases lining up with TRBD2. The J segment lost 2 bases and the V segment lost 10 bases, leaving 12 bases of the junction unmatched. CDR1 and CDR2 from the germline V gene are ENHRY and SYGVKD. This CDR3 comprises 15 residues.

This rearrangement joins TRBV2 to TRBJ2-7; tentative D call: TRBD2 (6 bases). V was cut by 6 bases and J by 2 bases, with 20 bases left in between. The CDR3 is made up of 16 amino acids. CDR1 and CDR2 (germline): SNHLY, FYNNEI. The CDR3 DNA is TGTGCCAGCAGGGACCCCGGGGGTGAGTCTGCCTACGAGCAGTACGTC. Amino acid sequence: CASRDPGGESAYEQYV.

This clonotype was seen ten or more times. V is TRBV7-8 and J is TRBJ1-6; unclear D gene. The germline gives CDR1 SGHVS, CDR2 FQNEAQ. This CDR3 contains 15 residues. V was cut by 7 bases and J by 0 bases, with 10 bases left in between. Here the CDR3 DNA reads TGTGCCAGCACCCCCGGGAGCTCCTATAATTCACCCCTCCACTTT. Encoded protein: CASTPGSSYNSPLHF.

This clonotype was found many times. The V call is TRBV2, the J call TRBJ2-2; no clear D gene. This CDR3 is built from 17 residues. V was shortened by 6 bases and J by 0 bases, with 17 bases between the two germline ends. The germline V gene has CDR1 SNHLY and CDR2 FYNNEI. CDR3 loop: CASRGPTLTPNTGELFF. Here the CDR3 DNA reads TGTGCCAGCAGGGGCCCAACACTTACCCCGAACACCGGGGAGCTGTTTTTT.

The rearrangement joins TRBV20-1 to TRBJ2-5; TRBD2 matches at 7 bases. V lost 1 base and J lost 3; bases outside the gene matches: 5. The CDR3 length is 14 residues. Germline CDR1 reads DFQATT; CDR2 reads SNEGSKA (reference sequence). This CDR3 reads CSARGRLAEETQYF. The CDR3 bases are TGCAGTGCTAGAGGCCGGCTAGCGGAAGAGACCCAGTACTTC.

This clonotype was picked up many times. This chain links TRBV20-1 with TRBJ2-7, with 7 bases aligning to TRBD1. V shed 3 bases, J shed 3 bases, and the junction held 5 bases outside the gene matches. CDR1 is DFQATT, CDR2 SNEGSKA, per germline (reference sequence). The CDR3 totals 13 residues. The CDR3, as DNA: TGCAGTGCTAGTACCGGACAGGACTACGAGCAGTACTTC. It codes for CSASTGQDYEQYF.

There are many counts of this clonotype. Mismatch with germline at one junction end may stem from a read error. The CDR3 nucleotides are TGCAGTGTTAGACTAGCTTTAAACAATGAGCAGTTCTTC. Protein sequence: CSVRLALNNEQFF. The chain recombines TRBV20-1 with TRBJ2-1; 7 positions agree with TRBD2. Germline V gives CDR1 DFQATT, CDR2 SNEGSKA (reference sequence). The CDR3 extends over 13 amino acids.

This clonotype was observed a few times. This rearrangement joins TRBV18 to TRBJ1-3; 9 bases align to TRBD1. V lost 2 bases to trimming and J lost 5 bases; unmatched junction nucleotides: 1. Germline loops: CDR1 KGHSH, CDR2 LQKENI. The CDR3 length is 14 residues. The CDR3 region is CASSPGQGRNTIYF. For the CDR3, the DNA is TGTGCCAGCTCACCAGGACAGGGGCGAAACACCATATATTTT.

This clonotype was observed a few times. The genes are TRBV20-1 and TRBJ1-5; D ambiguous. Germline CDR1 and CDR2: DFQATT and SNEGSKA (reference sequence). Trimming stripped 0 bases from V and 2 bases from J, with 11 bases between. This CDR3 is built from 15 residues. Here the CDR3 DNA reads TGCAGTGCTAGAGATTCGGTGTCGGGCAATCAGCCCCAGCATTTT. Translated: CSARDSVSGNQPQHF.

This clonotype occurred many times. This chain joins TRBV11-2 and TRBJ2-1; weak D call: TRBD1 (5 bases). Trimming cost V 6 bases and J 9 bases, with 15 bases left between them. The CDR3 totals 13 residues. In germline, CDR1 is SGHAT, CDR2 FQNNGV. The DNA for the CDR3 is TGTGCCAGCAGTTTCGACAGAGCTGGTGAGCAGTTCTTC. This gives the protein CASSFDRAGEQFF.

The chain joins TRBV7-9 to TRBJ2-6, with TRBD1 matching 12 bases. V shed 8 bases and J 4 bases; nucleotides not matched to a gene: 9. The CDR3 loop spans 17 amino acids. Germline V lookup: CDR1 SEHNR, CDR2 FQNEAQ (reference sequence). The CDR3, as DNA: TGTGCCAGCGACCCGGGACAGGGGGCGCCCGGGGCCAACGTCCTGACTTTC. Protein sequence: CASDPGQGAPGANVLTF.

This clonotype has more than one count but fewer than ten. The chain recombines TRBV30 with TRBJ1-5; possible D gene TRBD1, 6 bases. The V gene lost 4 bases and the J gene lost 0 bases, with 16 bases spanning the gap. Germline V CDR1 and CDR2: GTSNPN, SVGIG (reference sequence). This CDR3 comprises 16 residues. CDR3 amino acids: CAWIPTRQASNQPQHF. The CDR3 nucleotides are TGTGCCTGGATACCGACTCGACAGGCTAGCAATCAGCCCCAGCATTTT.

The rearrangement links TRBV12-3 or TRBV12-4 to TRBJ2-5; weak D call: TRBD2 (6 bases). V was shortened by 3 bases and J by 5 bases, with 10 bases between the two germline ends. The CDR3 has 13 residues. CDR3 in amino acids: CASSLTRWETQYF. CDR3 nucleotide sequence: TGTGCCAGCAGTTTGACTAGATGGGAGACCCAGTACTTC.

A note on this clonotype: Being one base from a much bigger clone, this may be a read error. V is TRBV19 and J is TRBJ2-1; maybe TRBD1 (7 bases). Germline V CDR1 and CDR2: LNHDA, SQIVND (reference sequence). CDR3 length equals 15 residues. In nucleotides, the CDR3 is TGTGCCAGTAGTATTCTGGGCGGGACAGCCAATGAGCGGTTCTTC. Protein product: CASSILGGTANERFF.

A few counts support this clonotype. The chain combines TRBV4-1 with TRBJ1-2, with a tentative D call TRBD1 (5 bases). CDR3 length: 15 residues. CDR1 MGHRA and CDR2 YSYEKL come from the germline V gene. Trimming took off 4 bases at V and 4 bases at J, with 16 bases between the two ends. CDR3 bases: TGCGCCAGCAGCCCAGAGTCGGCGGGGGTCTATGGCTACACCTTC. Encoded protein: CASSPESAGVYGYTF.

This chain's CDR3 is CASYSGDNIIPYGYTF. CDR3 bases: TGCGCCAGTTATTCAGGGGACAATATTATACCCTATGGCTACACCTTC. The gene calls are TRBV5-1 and TRBJ1-2; a weak D match, TRBD1 (6 bases). V shed 8 bases and J shed 4 bases, with 24 bases lying between them. This CDR3 is 16 amino acids long. The germline V gene has CDR1 SGHRS and CDR2 YFSETQ.

This clonotype was observed at least ten times. The V and J genes are TRBV5-1 and TRBJ2-1, with D possibly TRBD1 on 6 matching bases. The CDR3 spans 15 residues. Trimming pared 0 bases from V and 4 bases from J, leaving 11 bases between. The germline gives CDR1 SGHRS, CDR2 YFSETQ. The CDR3: CASSLAARGYNEQFF. In DNA form, the CDR3 reads TGCGCCAGCAGCTTGGCCGCTAGGGGGTACAATGAGCAGTTCTTC.

This clonotype appeared many times. The V and J genes are TRBV5-1 and TRBJ2-7; a weak D match, TRBD2 (5 bases). Germline V CDR1 and CDR2: SGHRS, YFSETQ. V was shortened by 0 bases and J by 7 bases, with 14 bases between the two germline ends. This CDR3 spans 14 amino acids. CDR3 in amino acids: CASSLELVPGEQYF. DNA for the CDR3: TGCGCCAGCAGCTTGGAATTAGTTCCGGGAGAGCAGTACTTC.

With respect to this clonotype: A single base separates this from a much larger clone, so it may be a read error. V is TRBV20-1 and J is TRBJ2-7, with unresolved D. This CDR3 is built from 15 residues. CDR1 is DFQATT, CDR2 SNEGSKA, per germline (reference sequence). Trimming left V 4 bases short and J 5 bases short, with 21 bases between. CDR3 protein: CSATTTELSRDEQYF. CDR3 DNA: TGCAGTGCTACAACCACAGAGCTATCTCGGGACGAGCAGTACTTC.

This chain joins TRBV19 and TRBJ1-1, with D hard to call. The CDR3 has 15 amino acids. Per germline, CDR1 LNHDA and CDR2 SQIVND (reference sequence). V gave up 4 bases and J gave up 0 bases, with 12 bases separating them. The CDR3 here is CASSKYSPMNTEAFF. CDR3 in DNA: TGTGCCAGTAGTAAGTACAGCCCAATGAACACTGAAGCTTTCTTT.